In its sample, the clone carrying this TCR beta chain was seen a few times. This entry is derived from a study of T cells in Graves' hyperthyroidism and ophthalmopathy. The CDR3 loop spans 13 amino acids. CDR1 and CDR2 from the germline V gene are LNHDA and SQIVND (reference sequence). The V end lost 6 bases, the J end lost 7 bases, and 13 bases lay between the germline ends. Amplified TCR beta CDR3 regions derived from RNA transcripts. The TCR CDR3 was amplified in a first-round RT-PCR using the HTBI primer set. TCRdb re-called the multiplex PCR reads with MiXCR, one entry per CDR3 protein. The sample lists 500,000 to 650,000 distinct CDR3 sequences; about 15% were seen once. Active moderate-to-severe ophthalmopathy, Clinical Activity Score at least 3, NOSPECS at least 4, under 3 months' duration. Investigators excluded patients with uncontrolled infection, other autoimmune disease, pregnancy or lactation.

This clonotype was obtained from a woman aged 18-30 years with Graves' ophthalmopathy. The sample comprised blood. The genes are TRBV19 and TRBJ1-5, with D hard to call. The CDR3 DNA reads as TGTGCCAGTAGCATACGGGGAGGGCAGCCCCAGCATTTT. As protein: CASSIRGGQPQHF.